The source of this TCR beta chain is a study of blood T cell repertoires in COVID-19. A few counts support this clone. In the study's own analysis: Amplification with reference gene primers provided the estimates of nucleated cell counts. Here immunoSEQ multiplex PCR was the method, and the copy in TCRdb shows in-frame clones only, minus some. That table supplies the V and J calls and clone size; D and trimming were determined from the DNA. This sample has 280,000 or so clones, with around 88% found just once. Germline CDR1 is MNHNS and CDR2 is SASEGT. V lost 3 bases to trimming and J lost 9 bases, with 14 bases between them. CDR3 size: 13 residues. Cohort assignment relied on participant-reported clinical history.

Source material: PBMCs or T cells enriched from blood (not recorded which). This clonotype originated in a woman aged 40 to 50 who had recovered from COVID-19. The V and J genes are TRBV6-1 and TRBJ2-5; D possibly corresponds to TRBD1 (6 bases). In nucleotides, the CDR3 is TGTGCCAGCAGTGAGCTGGGGCCAGGGGCCCAGTACTTC. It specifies CASSELGPGAQYF.